The 21 T cell receptor beta chains presented below share a single source sample, sequenced in a study of blood T cell repertoires in COVID-19. Assay used: immunoSEQ multiplex PCR; TCRdb lists only in-frame clones, some missing. Here the sample spans fewer than 110,000 clones, around nine tenths being singletons. Sequencing was performed on peripheral blood. All receptors come from a woman of 80 years or more in a cohort sampled during active COVID-19.

The V and J genes are TRBV10-3 and TRBJ1-5; TRBD1 aligns across 9 bases. V shed 3 bases and J 5 bases; nucleotides not matched to a gene: 2. The germline CDR1 and CDR2 sequences are ENHRY and SYGVKD. CDR3 length: 14 amino acids. This CDR3 is CAISDWTGDQPQHF. As DNA, the CDR3 is TGTGCCATCAGTGATTGGACAGGGGATCAGCCCCAGCATTTT.

V and J are TRBV10-3 and TRBJ2-6; TRBD1 is a possible D gene (6 bases). The CDR3 has 16 residues. Germline values: CDR1 ENHRY, CDR2 SYGVKD. Trimming took off 4 bases at V and 2 bases at J, with 12 bases between the two ends. Here the CDR3 reads CAISVTDSPGANVLTF. The CDR3 nucleotides read TGTGCCATCAGTGTCACGGACAGCCCTGGGGCCAACGTCCTGACTTTC.

This chain connects TRBV5-1 to TRBJ1-4; TRBD1 matches 10 bases. The CDR3 is made up of 15 amino acids. Germline trimming cut 4 bases from V and 7 bases from J; bases unmatched to any gene: 7. The germline gives CDR1 SGHRS, CDR2 YFSETQ. The CDR3 here is CASSKSRDRGEKLFF. CDR3 bases: TGCGCCAGCAGCAAAAGTCGGGACAGGGGTGAAAAACTGTTTTTT.

This clone was counted a few times. The chain employs TRBV7-9 and TRBJ1-4; D unresolved. Germline V gives CDR1 SEHNR, CDR2 FQNEAQ (reference sequence). The length of the CDR3 is 19 residues. V was pared by 5 bases and J by 0 bases, with 22 bases between. The DNA for the CDR3 is TGTGCCAGCAGCCTATCCGGACTCAGAGACTCCGCAACTAATGAAAAACTGTTTTTT. Translation gives CASSLSGLRDSATNEKLFF.

The chain employs TRBV6-5 and TRBJ2-6; D not certain. This CDR3 comprises 14 residues. The V gene lost 7 bases and the J gene lost 2 bases, with 9 bases spanning the gap. Germline CDR1 and CDR2: MNHEY and SVGAGI. The CDR3 loop reads CASTPPAGANVLTF. The DNA of the CDR3 is TGTGCCAGCACCCCCCCCGCTGGGGCCAACGTCCTGACTTTC.

The V call is TRBV5-8, the J call TRBJ2-6; a weak D match, TRBD1 (5 bases). CDR1 and CDR2 from the germline V gene are SGHTS and YDEGEE. The V end was cut by 8 bases, the J end by 6 bases, with 15 bases between. The CDR3 loop spans 14 amino acids. Here the CDR3 DNA reads TGTGCCAGACGACAGTCTCTGTTGGCCAACGTCCTGACTTTC. Its translation is CARRQSLLANVLTF.

This clone appeared once. V and J are TRBV12-3 or TRBV12-4 and TRBJ2-5, with 8 bases that match TRBD1. The CDR3 spans 13 residues. J gave up 5 bases and V 4 bases, and 3 bases lay outside the gene matches. CDR3 DNA sequence: TGTGCCAGCAGTTGGACAGGGTTGGAGACCCAGTACTTC. Translating it yields CASSWTGLETQYF.

V is TRBV12-3 or TRBV12-4 and J is TRBJ2-7; 7 bases map to TRBD2. The CDR3 covers 13 residues. V lost 6 bases to trimming and J lost 4 bases; unmatched junction nucleotides: 6. This CDR3 reads CASRPSGGYEQYF. The CDR3 DNA reads as TGTGCCAGCAGACCCTCGGGGGGTTACGAGCAGTACTTC.

The CDR3 region is CASSLDRGLDNSPLHF. The CDR3 coding sequence is TGCGCCAGCAGCTTGGACAGGGGGCTGGATAATTCACCCCTCCACTTT. The rearrangement joins TRBV5-1 to TRBJ1-6, with TRBD1 matching 9 bases. With V trimmed by 0 bases and J by 5 bases, 3 bases remained unmatched. The germline V gene has CDR1 SGHRS and CDR2 YFSETQ. The length of the CDR3 is 16 residues.

The chain carries TRBV6-5 and TRBJ2-7, with 7 bases identical to TRBD1. The CDR3 spans 15 residues. V dropped 5 bases and J dropped 2; count of bases not matched to a gene: 9. CDR1 is MNHEY and CDR2 is SVGAGI in the germline V gene. The CDR3 spells CASSHTRDRTYEQYF. The CDR3 DNA follows: TGTGCCAGCAGTCACACTAGGGACAGAACCTACGAGCAGTACTTC.

V gene TRBV10-1 combines with J gene TRBJ2-1, with TRBD2 identical over 8 bases. Trimming removed 4 bases from V and 4 bases from J; junction bases left unmatched: 12. This CDR3 has 17 residues. Per the germline V gene, CDR1 is WNHNN and CDR2 is SYGVQD (reference sequence). CDR3 amino acids: CASSAAGGTHHYNEQFF. The DNA of the CDR3 is TGCGCCAGCAGTGCGGCGGGGGGCACCCATCATTACAATGAGCAGTTCTTC.

This clone was detected a few times. The chain couples TRBV3-1 (or the pseudogene TRBV3-2) to TRBJ2-1, with D possibly matching TRBD1 (5 bases). This CDR3 has 15 residues. Between the trimmed V and J ends, which lost 0 bases and 0 bases, there was a span of 6 bases. Per germline, CDR1 LGHDT and CDR2 YNNKEL (reference sequence). The CDR3 DNA is TGTGCCAGCAGCCAAGACCAGGGCTCCTACAATGAGCAGTTCTTC. Translating it yields CASSQDQGSYNEQFF.

The chain employs TRBV11-3 and TRBJ1-1; 8 bases fit TRBD1. The J segment lost 5 bases and the V segment lost 5 bases, leaving 7 bases of the junction unmatched. This CDR3 has 14 amino acids. Germline values: CDR1 SGHNT, CDR2 YENEEA. CDR3: CASSPGQGGTEAFF. The CDR3 coding sequence is TGTGCCAGCAGCCCAGGACAGGGAGGAACTGAAGCTTTCTTT.

A remark on this clone: In the same sample, other DNA sequences code for this CDR3. The J gene is TRBJ1-4, the V gene TRBV5-1, with 9 positions matching TRBD1. Germline V gives CDR1 SGHRS, CDR2 YFSETQ. Trimming cost V 2 bases and J 5 bases; bases outside gene matches: 1. This CDR3 comprises 14 residues. DNA for the CDR3: TGCGCCAGCAGCTTAGGGACAGGGAATGAAAAACTGTTTTTT. Protein sequence: CASSLGTGNEKLFF.

This clone has more than one count but fewer than ten. The rearrangement uses TRBV5-1 and TRBJ1-5; D gene uncertain. CDR3 length: 13 amino acids. V was trimmed by 3 bases and J by 4 bases, leaving 8 bases between them. Germline-derived CDR1 and CDR2 are SGHRS and YFSETQ. The CDR3 protein is CASSSETNQPQHF. CDR3 nucleotide sequence: TGCGCCAGCAGCTCAGAGACTAATCAGCCCCAGCATTTT.

In DNA, the CDR3 is TGTGCCACCAGGCGGGACAGGGGGTTCGGGGACACTGAAGCTTTCTTT. Translating gives CATRRDRGFGDTEAFF. The rearrangement links TRBV24-1 to TRBJ1-1, with TRBD1 matching 11 bases. V shed 7 bases, J shed 3 bases, and the junction held 9 bases outside the gene matches. Germline CDR1 reads KGHDR; CDR2 reads SFDVKD. The CDR3 is 16 residues long.

The rearrangement joins TRBV5-4 to TRBJ1-2; 8 positions agree with TRBD1. The CDR3 is 15 amino acids. The V gene's germline CDR1 is SGHNT and CDR2 YYREEE (reference sequence). J gave up 7 bases and V 1 base, and 9 bases lay outside the gene matches. CDR3 sequence: CASSLRSAGGFGYTF. CDR3 in DNA: TGTGCCAGCAGCTTGCGTTCTGCAGGGGGCTTTGGCTACACCTTC.

This rearrangement joins TRBV5-1 to TRBJ2-7, with TRBD1 matching over 9 bases. The CDR3 sequence is 15 residues long. From germline, CDR1 is SGHRS and CDR2 YFSETQ. Trimming removed 4 bases from V and 5 bases from J; junction bases left unmatched: 10. The CDR3 coding sequence is TGCGCCAGCAGCCCACCCGGGACAGGGATAAACGAGCAGTACTTC. Amino acids: CASSPPGTGINEQYF. Supplemented by reference TRBV5-1 and TRBJ2-7, the full variable domain reads KAGVTQTPRYLIKTRGQQVTLSCSPISGHRSVSWYQQTPGQGLQFLFEYFSETQRNKGNFPGRFSGRQFSNSRSEMNVSTLELGDSALYLCASSPPGTGINEQYFGPGTRLTVT.

In its sample, this clone was seen once. This chain uses TRBV4-1 with TRBJ2-5; D is undetermined. Germline V gene sequence: CDR1 MGHRA, CDR2 YSYEKL. The CDR3 consists of 14 residues. Trimming removed 3 bases from V and 5 bases from J, with 13 bases in between. The CDR3 DNA reads as TGCGCCAGCAGCCAGGCTGGATACGGGGAGACCCAGTACTTC. Protein sequence: CASSQAGYGETQYF.

V usage is TRBV3-1 (or the pseudogene TRBV3-2) and J usage is TRBJ2-1; 9 positions agree with TRBD2. J was trimmed by 6 bases and V by 4 bases; bases with no gene match: 10. The CDR3 consists of 16 residues. CDR1 and CDR2 from the germline V gene are LGHDT and YNNKEL (reference sequence). In DNA, the CDR3 is TGTGCCAGCAGCCCTTTTGATAGCGGGAGTTCCAATGAGCAGTTCTTC. This gives the protein CASSPFDSGSSNEQFF.

This chain joins TRBV27 and TRBJ2-7, with TRBD2 matching over 14 bases. Germline V gene lookup returns CDR1 MNHEY and CDR2 SMNVEV (reference sequence). The CDR3 covers 18 residues. V dropped 0 bases and J dropped 4; count of bases not matched to a gene: 8. In nucleotides, the CDR3 is TGTGCCAGCAGTTTATCGTTTTCCGGGACTAGCGGGAGTTACGAGCAGTACTTC. Translation: CASSLSFSGTSGSYEQYF.